The text below deals with one TCR beta chain. Profiling relied on immunoSEQ multiplex PCR, and the TCRdb table lists in-frame clones only, not all of them. The data hold fewer than 25,000 clones, with around 87% observed a single time. The source of the sample is a study of T cell changes during pregnancy in multiple sclerosis. Germline-derived CDR1 and CDR2 are SNHLY and FYNNEI. Losses at the gene ends were 6 bases for V and 3 bases for J; bases not matched to a gene: 8. The CDR3 has 15 residues. The specimen was CD4+ T cells from peripheral blood mononuclear cells, collected in the second trimester of pregnancy. The gene calls are TRBV2 and TRBJ1-5, with TRBD1 identical over 7 bases. This receptor was taken from a female donor in good health, enrolled as a control in a pregnancy study. CDR3 loop: CASSSSRGVNQPQHF. CDR3 DNA: TGTGCCAGCAGCTCGAGCAGGGGGGTCAATCAGCCCCAGCATTTT.